The 32 T cell receptor beta chains listed next were all sequenced from one sample in a study of T cell repertoires in cytomegalovirus infection (dated by TCRdb to between 2017 and 2020). Per the publication, the treatment or condition label means: in vitro stimulation with specific CMV peptide epitopes to enrich CMV-specific T cells. No antigen is known for these receptors. TCRdb shows the sequencer as Illumina HiSeq 1500. Clones were called with MiXCR by TCRdb after fastp trimmed the public reads at Q25, and only in-frame beta chains were retained. For every CDR3 protein sequence, its rows merge into one entry that carries the most common genes and DNA. This sample comprises about 310,000 distinct CDR3 sequences, 20% to 30% of them detected only once. In total, the top ten clones hold roughly 13% of the sample. The starting material was cultured PBMCs, obtained from culture after CMV antigen stimulation. The source of these receptors is a human donor in good health (CMV status not recorded). Some clones in this sample may be carry-over from other donors' samples.

This clonotype was detected a few times. The V gene is TRBV11-2, the J gene TRBJ2-1, with D possibly being TRBD1 or TRBD2 (6 bases each). V lost 0 bases and J 1 base, leaving 10 bases between the germline ends. The CDR3 is made up of 16 amino acids. The germline V gene encodes CDR1 SGHAT and CDR2 FQNNGV. CDR3 protein: CASSLDRGVSYNEQFF. In DNA, the CDR3 is TGTGCCAGCAGCTTAGATAGGGGGGTATCCTACAATGAGCAGTTCTTC.

This clonotype showed up just a few times. This chain joins TRBV4-1 and TRBJ2-7; a weak D match, TRBD2 (5 bases). The CDR3 runs to 18 residues. The V end lost 1 base, the J end lost 3 bases, and 22 bases lay between the germline ends. Germline V lookup: CDR1 MGHRA, CDR2 YSYEKL. The CDR3 reads CASSQAALDAGYLYEQYF. CDR3 sequence (DNA): TGCGCCAGCAGCCAAGCGGCCTTAGACGCGGGCTACCTCTACGAGCAGTACTTC.

The table lists this clonotype with a few counts. The chain combines TRBV12-3 or TRBV12-4 with TRBJ2-2, with 9 nucleotides matching TRBD1. With V trimmed by 6 bases and J by 7 bases, 9 bases remained unmatched. The CDR3 consists of 15 residues. CDR3 protein: CASSSGQGMNGELFF. In DNA form, the CDR3 reads TGTGCCAGCAGCTCGGGACAGGGAATGAACGGGGAGCTGTTTTTT.

This clonotype was detected only once. At one end the junction does not follow the germline gene, possibly because of a read error. The J gene is TRBJ2-7, the V gene TRBV14, with TRBD2 as a possible D gene (5 bases). The length of the CDR3 is 13 residues. Germline V gives CDR1 SGHDN, CDR2 FVKESK. DNA of the CDR3: TGTGCCAACAGCAATCTCGGGGCCTACGAGCAGTACTTC. Residues: CANSNLGAYEQYF.

This clonotype appeared a few times. The chain employs TRBV29-1 and TRBJ2-7, with D hard to call. From germline, CDR1 is SQVTM and CDR2 ANQGSEA. The CDR3 runs to 11 residues. The V and J ends lost 3 bases and 3 bases respectively, with 6 bases between them. CDR3: CSVDSFYEQYV. CDR3 bases: TGCAGCGTTGACTCCTTCTACGAGCAGTACGTC.

The gene calls are TRBV6-5 and TRBJ2-5; no firm D call. The CDR3 runs 14 residues. Germline-derived CDR1 and CDR2 are MNHEY and SVGAGI. V dropped 6 bases and J dropped 5 bases, with 16 bases sitting between them. CDR3 residues: CASRSPTGVETQYF. DNA for the CDR3: TGTGCCAGCAGGTCCCCGACCGGTGTGGAGACCCAGTACTTC.

This clonotype was seen ten or more times. The chain combines TRBV7-3 with TRBJ2-7; TRBD2 aligns across 11 bases. Germline loops: CDR1 SGHTA, CDR2 FQGTGA. Trimming removed 4 bases from V and 3 bases from J; junction bases left unmatched: 5. The CDR3 is 15 amino acids. Here the CDR3 reads CASSSPGTSGYEQYF. For the CDR3, the DNA is TGTGCCAGCAGCTCCCCCGGGACTAGCGGCTACGAGCAGTACTTC.

In this sample, this clonotype turned up many times. CDR3: CASAPPGGFFYEQYF. CDR3 bases: TGTGCCAGCGCCCCCCCGGGGGGCTTTTTCTACGAGCAGTACTTC. The chain has TRBV7-2 and TRBJ2-7; perhaps TRBD2 as D (7 bases). CDR1 and CDR2 from the germline V gene are SGHTA and FQGNSA. Trimming cost V 8 bases and J 3 bases, with 20 bases left between them. This CDR3 is built from 15 residues. The whole variable domain, filled in from reference TRBV7-2 and TRBJ2-7, reads GAGVSQSPSNKVTEKGKDVELRCDPISGHTALYWYRQSLGQGLEFLIYFQGNSAPDKSGLPSDRFSAERTGGSVSTLTIQRTQQEDSAVYLCASAPPGGFFYEQYFGPGTRLTVT.

This clonotype has more than one count but fewer than ten. The rearrangement joins TRBV7-8 to TRBJ2-1, with D possibly TRBD1 on 6 matching bases. Deletions cut 6 bases from V and 7 bases from J, with 10 bases between. The CDR3 covers 12 residues. Per the germline V gene, CDR1 is SGHVS and CDR2 is FQNEAQ. The CDR3 DNA is TGTGCCAGCAGACAGGGCCCAAATGAGCAGTTCTTC. It yields the protein CASRQGPNEQFF. Full variable domain (remainder filled in from reference TRBV7-8 and TRBJ2-1): GAGVSQSPRYKVAKRGQDVALRCDPISGHVSLFWYQQALGQGPEFLTYFQNEAQLDKSGLPSDRFFAERPEGSVSTLKIQRTQQEDSAVYLCASRQGPNEQFFGPGTRLTVL.

The CDR3, as DNA: TGTGCCAGCAGCCTGTTCGGCAATGAGCAGTTCTTC. Residues: CASSLFGNEQFF. The rearrangement links TRBV5-3 to TRBJ2-1; D is ambiguous. TRBV5-3 falls under the ORF class, with uncertain function. This CDR3 is 12 amino acids long. V lost 8 bases and J 6 bases, leaving 12 bases between the germline ends.

On this clonotype: Since a much larger clone is just one base distant, this may be a read error. The rearrangement links TRBV7-6 to TRBJ2-7; a weak D match, TRBD1 (6 bases). The CDR3 contains 16 residues. Germline-derived CDR1 and CDR2 are SGHVS and FNYEAQ. The CDR3 spells CASSLLGGQTTYEQCF. The CDR3 bases are TGTGCCAGCAGCTTGTTAGGGGGACAAACTACCTACGAGCAGTGCTTC.

The chain recombines TRBV27 with TRBJ2-7; 10 bases map to TRBD1. There are 14 residues in the CDR3. V shed 5 bases, J shed 6 bases, and the junction held 7 bases outside the gene matches. Germline V gene sequence: CDR1 MNHEY, CDR2 SMNVEV (reference sequence). In DNA form, the CDR3 reads TGTGCCAGCAGTGCGGACAGGGGGGCATCCGAGCAGTACTTC. Amino acid sequence: CASSADRGASEQYF.

This clonotype was seen many times. The V call is TRBV7-2, the J call TRBJ2-7, with TRBD2 matching over 9 bases. V lost 5 bases and J lost 3; bases outside the gene matches: 8. Germline V gene sequence: CDR1 SGHTA, CDR2 FQGNSA. This CDR3 has 15 residues. The CDR3 loop reads CASSTHSGSNYEQYF. The CDR3 DNA follows: TGTGCCAGCAGCACCCATAGCGGGAGTAACTACGAGCAGTACTTC.

This clonotype was recorded once. This chain uses TRBV12-3 or TRBV12-4 with TRBJ2-3, with 9 bases lining up with TRBD2. With 2 bases clipped from V and 6 bases from J, the junction kept 6 bases outside the gene matches. CDR3 length equals 15 residues. The CDR3 region is CASSLSSGIADTQYF. DNA for the CDR3: TGTGCCAGCAGTTTATCTAGCGGGATAGCCGATACGCAGTATTTT.

This clonotype was observed a handful of times. This chain uses TRBV7-2 with TRBJ2-2, with D tentatively TRBD2 (5 bases). The V end lost 1 base, the J end lost 6 bases, and 15 bases lay between the germline ends. This CDR3 contains 16 residues. CDR1 SGHTA and CDR2 FQGNSA come from the germline V gene. CDR3 in amino acids: CASSLGPPGSPGELFF. The CDR3 bases are TGTGCCAGCAGCTTAGGCCCCCCGGGGTCTCCCGGGGAGCTGTTTTTT.

This clonotype turned up a few times. The rearrangement joins TRBV7-2 to TRBJ2-1; D perhaps matches TRBD2 (5 bases). Trimming stripped 1 base from V and 8 bases from J, with 12 bases between. Germline assignment: CDR1 SGHTA and CDR2 FQGNSA. CDR3 size: 14 residues. CDR3 bases: TGTGCCAGCAGCTTAGTCTCGGGATGGGATGAGCAGTTCTTC. It is translated as CASSLVSGWDEQFF.

In this sample, this clonotype turned up a few times. V usage is TRBV10-3 and J usage is TRBJ2-1; 8 positions match TRBD2. Germline assignment: CDR1 ENHRY and CDR2 SYGVKD. The J segment lost 4 bases and the V segment lost 0 bases, leaving 8 bases of the junction unmatched. The CDR3 is 17 amino acids. As DNA, the CDR3 is TGTGCCATCAGTGAGTCGACCAGCGGGGGACCTTACAATGAGCAGTTCTTC. Translation: CAISESTSGGPYNEQFF.

This clonotype was counted only a few times. V and J are TRBV7-9 and TRBJ1-1; D call uncertain. Trimming pared 4 bases from V and 7 bases from J, leaving 7 bases between. The CDR3 consists of 11 residues. CDR1 is SEHNR and CDR2 is FQNEAQ in the germline V gene (reference sequence). The CDR3: CASSSRVEAFF. DNA of the CDR3: TGTGCCAGCAGCTCCAGAGTTGAAGCTTTCTTT.

This clonotype was recorded many times. The chain carries TRBV7-2 and TRBJ2-3; D is perhaps TRBD1 (5 bases). The CDR3 is 14 amino acids. V gave up 5 bases and J gave up 3 bases, with 12 bases separating them. In germline, CDR1 is SGHTA, CDR2 FQGNSA. The chain's CDR3 is CASSNIRQTDTQYF. The CDR3 DNA sequence: TGTGCCAGCAGCAACATTAGACAGACAGATACGCAGTATTTT.

The table lists this clonotype with a few counts. This chain joins TRBV12-3 or TRBV12-4 and TRBJ2-3; 10 bases map to TRBD2. The CDR3 consists of 17 residues. V was clipped by 3 bases and J by 1 base; unmatched bases: 7. This CDR3 is CASSFPALAGGTDTQYF. CDR3 coding DNA: TGTGCCAGCAGTTTTCCCGCGCTAGCGGGGGGCACAGATACGCAGTATTTT.

This clonotype has a handful of counts. The V call is TRBV7-6, the J call TRBJ2-1; 9 bases are shared with TRBD2. Germline V gene sequence: CDR1 SGHVS, CDR2 FNYEAQ. This CDR3 has 16 amino acids. V trimming: 4 bases; J trimming: 7 bases; junction bases outside the gene matches: 11. The CDR3 region is CASSSLTSGEGNEQFF. In DNA, the CDR3 is TGTGCCAGCAGCTCACTGACTAGCGGAGAAGGGAATGAGCAGTTCTTC. The variable domain in full, completed from reference TRBV7-6 and TRBJ2-1, reads GAGVSQSPRYKVTKRGQDVALRCDPISGHVSLYWYRQALGQGPEFLTYFNYEAQQDKSGLPNDRFSAERPEGSISTLTIQRTEQRDSAMYRCASSSLTSGEGNEQFFGPGTRLTVL.

This chain uses TRBV24-1 with TRBJ2-1; D call uncertain. The V end lost 8 bases, the J end lost 3 bases, and 10 bases lay between the germline ends. The CDR3 totals 13 residues. The germline gives CDR1 KGHDR, CDR2 SFDVKD. CDR3 region: CATTRTGYNEQFF. The CDR3 DNA is TGTGCCACCACTCGGACGGGCTACAATGAGCAGTTCTTC.

The chain recombines TRBV7-9 with TRBJ1-6; a weak D match, TRBD1 (5 bases). CDR1 SEHNR and CDR2 FQNEAQ come from the germline V gene (reference sequence). Trimming cost V 0 bases and J 8 bases, with 17 bases left between them. The length of the CDR3 is 17 residues. The CDR3 coding sequence is TGTGCCAGCAGCTTAGCGAGTGGACACTTCGCGTATTCACCCCTCCACTTT. Protein: CASSLASGHFAYSPLHF.

The gene calls are TRBV4-2 and TRBJ2-7; D may correspond to TRBD1 or TRBD2 (5 bases each). CDR3 size: 15 residues. Germline loops: CDR1 LGHNA, CDR2 YNFKEQ. V lost 5 bases and J lost 2, with 16 bases in between. DNA for the CDR3: TGTGCCAGCAGCGGAGAGGGGCTTGGGACCTACGAGCAGTACTTC. Translating it yields CASSGEGLGTYEQYF.

The chain recombines TRBV11-2 with TRBJ2-5; D gene uncertain. Germline assignment: CDR1 SGHAT and CDR2 FQNNGV. This CDR3 contains 13 residues. Trimming took off 6 bases at V and 1 base at J, with 9 bases between the two ends. CDR3 protein: CASRPRPQETQYF. The CDR3 nucleotides read TGTGCCAGCAGGCCAAGGCCCCAAGAGACCCAGTACTTC.

Only a few counts were recorded for this clonotype. V gene TRBV4-3 combines with J gene TRBJ1-1; weak D call: TRBD1 (5 bases). This CDR3 comprises 14 residues. V lost 2 bases to trimming and J lost 1 base, with 8 bases between them. The germline V gene encodes CDR1 LGHNA and CDR2 YSLEER. CDR3 sequence: CASSQSQGNTEAFF. The CDR3 DNA follows: TGCGCCAGCAGCCAATCCCAGGGGAACACTGAAGCTTTCTTT.

This clonotype was recorded a few times. The chain has TRBV5-6 and TRBJ2-5; D not resolved. Germline CDR1 reads SGHDT; CDR2 reads YYEEEE. V dropped 4 bases and J dropped 2 bases, with 21 bases sitting between them. The CDR3 totals 17 residues. In DNA, the CDR3 is TGTGCCAGCAGCAGCATAGCAGCGCGCAGAGTTCAAGAGACCCAGTACTTC. It yields the protein CASSSIAARRVQETQYF.

The V gene is TRBV6-2 or TRBV6-3, the J gene TRBJ2-7; TRBD1 matches 12 bases. The V segment lost 5 bases and the J segment 4 bases; nucleotides outside the gene matches: 15. CDR1 and CDR2 from the germline V gene are MNHEY and SVGEGT. This CDR3 spans 18 amino acids. The CDR3 is CASSGDRGRFIYFYEQYF. The CDR3 bases are TGTGCCAGCAGTGGGGACAGGGGGCGATTCATCTATTTTTACGAGCAGTACTTC.

The CDR3 DNA reads TGTGCCAGCAGCTTGAGTTCGGGCAGGGGTCCCTACAATGAGCAGTTCTTC. Translation gives CASSLSSGRGPYNEQFF. The V and J genes are TRBV5-5 and TRBJ2-1; D may be TRBD1 (6 bases). Germline values: CDR1 SGHKS, CDR2 YYEKEE (reference sequence). The ends were cut back, 1 base at V and 2 bases at J, with 16 bases in the middle. The CDR3 is made up of 17 amino acids.

This clonotype was detected only a few times. The chain employs TRBV7-3 and TRBJ2-5; TRBD1 or TRBD2 may be the D gene (6 bases each). The CDR3 is 15 amino acids. V lost 4 bases, J lost 1 base, and 13 bases lay in between. Germline CDR1 SGHTA, CDR2 FQGTGA. CDR3 nucleotide sequence: TGTGCCAGCAGCTGGAGGGGACAAAGCCAAGAGACCCAGTACTTC. Amino acid sequence: CASSWRGQSQETQYF.

This clonotype came up many times. J is TRBJ1-1 and V is TRBV7-6; 9 bases map to TRBD1. The germline CDR1 and CDR2 sequences are SGHVS and FNYEAQ. This CDR3 region has 17 residues. Losses at the gene ends were 1 base for V and 2 bases for J; bases not matched to a gene: 8. The CDR3 spells CASSLEDRGLRNTEAFF. The CDR3 DNA reads TGTGCCAGCAGCTTAGAGGACAGGGGCCTAAGAAACACTGAAGCTTTCTTT.

In this sample, this clonotype turned up once. This CDR3 is CSASRGGRVNEQFF. CDR3 nucleotide sequence: TGCAGTGCTAGTCGGGGCGGGAGAGTCAATGAGCAGTTCTTC. V and J are TRBV20-1 and TRBJ2-1; 7 nucleotides align to TRBD2. Per the germline V gene, CDR1 is DFQATT and CDR2 is SNEGSKA (reference sequence). The CDR3 loop spans 14 amino acids. The ends lost 3 bases at V and 6 bases at J; junction bases unmatched: 8.